This T cell receptor (beta chain) was captured by sequencing in a study of identical twins (dated by TCRdb to 2016 to 2018). For the wider study: TCR alpha and beta repertoires from monozygotic twins, unrelated adults of various ages and cord blood were deep-sequenced to test whether fetal clonotypes persist. To rule out contamination, replicate twin experiments were performed at different times with different library preparation protocols. The study at large found these results: A weaker excess of twin sharing was found in beta out-of-frame sequences because the signal-to-noise ratio was lowered by fewer shared sequences. Invariant T cells such as MAIT and iNKT could partly confound zero-insertion analyses, although diverse VJ usage argued against such confounding for most clonotypes. In monozygotic twins, out-of-frame TCR alpha sharing was systematically underestimated by recombination models, although the models agreed with sharing between unrelated individuals. Out-of-frame TCR alpha sequences shared between twins showed an excess of low generation-probability sequences compared with coincidental sharing between unrelated individuals. Because the same donors could not be followed over many years, the conclusions relied on cross-sectional statistical analysis. Fewer insertions were carried by abundant cord blood beta clonotypes, a similar but weaker trend appeared in young adult naive repertoires, and no such trend appeared in memory repertoires.

As for this clonotype: The clone's antigen remains unknown. No much larger clone is present one base from it, and per-base qualities are unavailable.

Library construction relied on 5' RACE. The data were produced on an Illumina HiSeq 2000. Template switching added a universal primer binding site, and the final cDNA carried a unique molecular identifier that allowed TCR cDNA molecules to be counted accurately. Specific primers in the conserved constant-segment region were used to synthesize first-strand cDNA for the TCR alpha and beta chains. To control for contamination, every cDNA library carried two barcodes: a SMART-Mk sample barcode plus Illumina barcodes. TruSeq adapter sequences and Illumina sample barcodes were added in two successive PCR steps. Sequencing of the TCR alpha and beta cDNA libraries was done on the Illumina HiSeq platform using custom primers. For the original study's pipeline: MiGEC processed the raw reads to extract unique molecular identifiers, while MiXCR was used to determine the CDR3 positions. Recombination models were inferred per individual with the repgenHMM and IGoR tools using an EM algorithm. Shared clonotype analysis was performed with the tcR package in R, normalizing sharing by the product of cloneset sizes. To study raw recombination without the effects of thymic and clonal selection, out-of-frame nonproductive sequences were analyzed. The public reads were run again by TCRdb, first through fastp at Q25 and then through MiXCR, and only productive beta chains were kept. Duplicate CDR3 protein sequences are folded into a single record with the most common DNA and genes. TCRdb assigned the V and J calls; the authors' analysis was not used. Counted in this sample were 350,000 or so distinct CDR3 sequences; around 9.7% of them appeared once. The ten largest clones add up to around 8.6% of the sample.

Every donor in the study was a healthy Caucasian. Three unrelated non-twin adults were additionally sequenced: a male aged 18 to 30, a male aged 50 to 60 and a female aged 50 to 60. Miltenyi CD45RO+ enrichment and human naive T-cell isolation kits were used to isolate memory (CD45RO+) and naive T cells from PBMC. There are 15 amino acids in the CDR3, from cysteine to phenylalanine inclusive. The retained sequence is limited to the CDR3, 45 bases, with the frame set at the first base. V is trimmed back by 1 base and J by 2 bases, and the junction contains 6 bases that no gene match accounts for. Reading the germline V gene (reference sequence) gives CDR1 DFQATT and CDR2 SNEGSKA.

The sample was naive T cells sorted from blood. Sample cell subset or site, as interpreted from the label and publication: cells isolated with a human naive T-cell isolation kit. The sequence came from a woman in her forties or fifties in good health. The chain was built from TRBV20-1 and TRBJ2-5, with 8 central nucleotides matching TRBD2. The DNA sequence is as follows: TGCAGTGCTAGAGCTCCCCGGGGGGGGCAAGAGACCCAGTACTTC. The translation is CSARAPRGGQETQYF.